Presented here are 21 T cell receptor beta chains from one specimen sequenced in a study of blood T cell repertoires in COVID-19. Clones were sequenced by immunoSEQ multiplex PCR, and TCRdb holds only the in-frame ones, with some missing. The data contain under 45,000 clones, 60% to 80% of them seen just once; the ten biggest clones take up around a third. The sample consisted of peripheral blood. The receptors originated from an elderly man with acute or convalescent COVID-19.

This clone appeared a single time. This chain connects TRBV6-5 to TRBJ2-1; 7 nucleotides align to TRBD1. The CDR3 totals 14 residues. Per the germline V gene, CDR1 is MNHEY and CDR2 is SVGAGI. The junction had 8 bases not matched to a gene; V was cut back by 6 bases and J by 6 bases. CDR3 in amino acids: CASRPGQRRNEQFF. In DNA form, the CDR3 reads TGTGCCAGCAGACCGGGACAGCGGCGCAATGAGCAGTTCTTC.

CDR3 sequence reads: CASSDGIKHGYTF. For the CDR3, the DNA is TGTGCCAGCAGTGACGGGATTAAACATGGCTACACCTTC. V and J are TRBV6-1 and TRBJ1-2; D is uncertain. The germline CDR1 and CDR2 sequences are MNHNS and SASEGT. The V end was cut by 3 bases, the J end by 6 bases, with 11 bases between. This CDR3 has 13 residues.

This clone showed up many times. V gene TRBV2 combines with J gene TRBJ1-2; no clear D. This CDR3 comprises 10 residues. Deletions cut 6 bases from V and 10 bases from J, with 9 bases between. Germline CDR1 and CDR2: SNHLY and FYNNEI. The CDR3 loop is CASSRSYYTF. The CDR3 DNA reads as TGTGCCAGCAGCCGTTCCTACTACACCTTC.

In nucleotides, the CDR3 is TGCGCCAGCAGCCAGGGACCGGGACAGGGTTTGGGACAAGCTTTCTTT. This codes for CASSQGPGQGLGQAFF. The J gene is TRBJ1-1, the V gene TRBV4-3; 9 bases agree with TRBD1. CDR1 is LGHNA and CDR2 is YSLEER in the germline V gene. The V and J ends lost 3 bases and 9 bases, in that order; junction bases with no gene match: 14. The CDR3 sequence is 16 residues long.

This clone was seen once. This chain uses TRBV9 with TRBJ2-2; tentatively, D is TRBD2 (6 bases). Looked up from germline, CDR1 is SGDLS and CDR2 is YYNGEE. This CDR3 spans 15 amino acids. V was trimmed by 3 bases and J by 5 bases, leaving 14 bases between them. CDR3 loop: CASSGGLSQTGELFF. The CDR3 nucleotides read TGTGCCAGCAGCGGGGGACTTTCCCAGACCGGGGAGCTGTTTTTT.

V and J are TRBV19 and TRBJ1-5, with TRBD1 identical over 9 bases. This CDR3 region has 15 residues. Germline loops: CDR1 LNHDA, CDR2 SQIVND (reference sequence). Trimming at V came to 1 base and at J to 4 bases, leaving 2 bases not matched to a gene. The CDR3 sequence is CASSIAGTGNQPQHF. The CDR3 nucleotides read TGTGCCAGTAGTATAGCTGGGACAGGGAATCAGCCCCAGCATTTT.

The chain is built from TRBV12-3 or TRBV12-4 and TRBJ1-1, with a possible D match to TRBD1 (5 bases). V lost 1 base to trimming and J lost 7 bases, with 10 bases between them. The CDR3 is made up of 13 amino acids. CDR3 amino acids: CASSLVQGNEAFF. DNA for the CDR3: TGTGCCAGCAGTTTAGTCCAGGGAAATGAAGCTTTCTTT.

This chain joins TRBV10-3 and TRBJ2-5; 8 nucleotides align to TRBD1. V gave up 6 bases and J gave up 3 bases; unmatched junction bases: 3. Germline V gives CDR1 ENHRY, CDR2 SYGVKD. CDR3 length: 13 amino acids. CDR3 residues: CAISEDREETQYF. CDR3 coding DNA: TGTGCCATCAGCGAGGACAGGGAAGAGACCCAGTACTTC.

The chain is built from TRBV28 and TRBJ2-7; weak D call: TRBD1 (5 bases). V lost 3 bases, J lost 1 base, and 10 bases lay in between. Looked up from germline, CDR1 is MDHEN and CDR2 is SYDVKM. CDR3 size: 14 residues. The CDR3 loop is CASSFFRQSYEQYF. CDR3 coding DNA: TGTGCCAGCAGTTTCTTCCGACAGTCCTACGAGCAGTACTTC.

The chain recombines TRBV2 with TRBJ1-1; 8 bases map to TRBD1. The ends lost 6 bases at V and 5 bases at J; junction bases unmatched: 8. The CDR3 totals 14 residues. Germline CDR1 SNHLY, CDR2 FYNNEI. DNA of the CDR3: TGTGCCAGCAGAGACAGGGGAGGTAGAACTGAAGCTTTCTTT. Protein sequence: CASRDRGGRTEAFF.

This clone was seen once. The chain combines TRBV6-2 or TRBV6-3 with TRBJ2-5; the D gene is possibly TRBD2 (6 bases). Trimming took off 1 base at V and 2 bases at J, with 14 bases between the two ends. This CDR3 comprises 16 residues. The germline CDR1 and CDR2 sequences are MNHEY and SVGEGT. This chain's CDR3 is CASSYFSRGGQETQYF. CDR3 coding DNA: TGTGCCAGCAGTTACTTCTCGCGTGGGGGGCAAGAGACCCAGTACTTC.

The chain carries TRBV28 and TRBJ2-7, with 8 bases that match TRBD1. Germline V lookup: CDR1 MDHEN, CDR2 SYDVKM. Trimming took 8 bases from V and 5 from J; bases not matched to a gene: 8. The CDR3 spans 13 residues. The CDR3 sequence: CASSLRQGNEQYF. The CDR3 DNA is TGTGCCAGCTCCCTAAGACAGGGGAACGAGCAGTACTTC.

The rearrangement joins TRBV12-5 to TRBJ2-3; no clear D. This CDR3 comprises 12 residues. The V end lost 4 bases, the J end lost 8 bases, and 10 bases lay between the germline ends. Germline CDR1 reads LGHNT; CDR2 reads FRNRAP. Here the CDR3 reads CASGSLVGTQYF. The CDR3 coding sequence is TGTGCTAGTGGTTCTCTAGTTGGTACGCAGTATTTT.

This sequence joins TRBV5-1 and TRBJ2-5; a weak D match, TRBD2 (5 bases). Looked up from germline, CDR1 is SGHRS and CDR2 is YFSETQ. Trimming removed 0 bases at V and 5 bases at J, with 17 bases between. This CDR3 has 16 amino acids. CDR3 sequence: CASSLDSERLWETQYF. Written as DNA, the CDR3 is TGCGCCAGCAGCTTGGACTCTGAGCGGTTATGGGAGACCCAGTACTTC.

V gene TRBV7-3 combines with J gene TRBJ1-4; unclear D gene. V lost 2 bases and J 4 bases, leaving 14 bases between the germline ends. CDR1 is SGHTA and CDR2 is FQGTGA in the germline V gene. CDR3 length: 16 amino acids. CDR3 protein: CASSLSLRGGNEKLFF. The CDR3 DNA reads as TGTGCCAGCAGCTTATCTCTTCGGGGAGGTAATGAAAAACTGTTTTTT.

The CDR3 DNA reads TGTGCCAGCAGTGAAATTGTTTGGACAGGGTTGGAAAAACTGTTTTTT. Its translation: CASSEIVWTGLEKLFF. The chain couples TRBV6-1 to TRBJ1-4; 8 bases are a match to TRBD1. Germline loops: CDR1 MNHNS, CDR2 SASEGT. This CDR3 comprises 16 residues. V lost 2 bases, J lost 8 bases, and 10 bases stayed unmatched.

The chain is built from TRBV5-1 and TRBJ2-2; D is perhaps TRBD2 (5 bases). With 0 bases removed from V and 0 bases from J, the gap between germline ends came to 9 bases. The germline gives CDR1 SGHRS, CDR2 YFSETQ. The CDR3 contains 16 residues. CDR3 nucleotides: TGCGCCAGCAGCTTGGCCCGACTATCGAACACCGGGGAGCTGTTTTTT. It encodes CASSLARLSNTGELFF.

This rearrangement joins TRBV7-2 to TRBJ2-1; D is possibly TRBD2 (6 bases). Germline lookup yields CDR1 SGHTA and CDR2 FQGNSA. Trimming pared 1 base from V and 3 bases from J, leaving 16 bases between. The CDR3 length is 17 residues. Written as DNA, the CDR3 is TGTGCCAGCAGCTTAGAGTCGGGGCTAGCGCACTACAATGAGCAGTTCTTC. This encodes CASSLESGLAHYNEQFF.

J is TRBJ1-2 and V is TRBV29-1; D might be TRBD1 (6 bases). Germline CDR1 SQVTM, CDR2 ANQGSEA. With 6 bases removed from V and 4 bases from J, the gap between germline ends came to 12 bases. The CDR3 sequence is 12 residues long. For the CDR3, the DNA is TGCAGCGTAGTACAGGGACCCTATGGCTACACCTTC. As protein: CSVVQGPYGYTF.

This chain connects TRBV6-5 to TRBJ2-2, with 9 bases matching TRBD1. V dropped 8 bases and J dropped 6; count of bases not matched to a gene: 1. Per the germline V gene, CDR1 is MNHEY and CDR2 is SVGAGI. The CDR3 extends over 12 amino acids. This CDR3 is CASGTGPGELFF. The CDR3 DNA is TGTGCCAGCGGGACAGGGCCCGGGGAGCTGTTTTTT.

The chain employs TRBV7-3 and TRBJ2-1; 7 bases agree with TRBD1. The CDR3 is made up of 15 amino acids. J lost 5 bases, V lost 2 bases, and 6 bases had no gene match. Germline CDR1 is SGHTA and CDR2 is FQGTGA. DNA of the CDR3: TGTGCCAGCAGCTTAGGAACAGGGGTCGACAATGAGCAGTTCTTC. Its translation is CASSLGTGVDNEQFF.